These T cell receptor beta chains were read from a single sample in a study of blood T cell repertoires in COVID-19. The assay was immunoSEQ multiplex PCR, and TCRdb's table has in-frame clones only and misses some. This sample has about 270,000 clones, with 85% to 90% found just once. The sample consisted of PBMCs or T cells enriched from blood (not recorded which). These receptor sequences come from a woman aged 25 to 39 with acute COVID-19. Both conserved end residues are part of each CDR3. D genes are given only for firm matches. Size values are once, few and many counts, or a class for expanded clones, and some rows have none.

>TRBJ2-2|TRBD2|TRBV28|NA
TGTGCCAGCAGCCGCTACGGGCGGGGACTAGCGGGAGGGAGAAACACCGGGGAGCTGTTTTTT
CASSRYGRGLAGGRNTGELFF
>TRBJ2-5|TRBD2|TRBV12-3/TRBV12-4|few
TGTGCCAGCAGTGGACTAGCTAGCGAGACCCAGTACTTC
CASSGLASETQYF
>TRBJ2-3|TRBD2|TRBV30|NA
TGTGCCTGGAGTGGGACTAGCGGGAGGGCCAGAGATACGCAGTATTTT
CAWSGTSGRARDTQYF
>TRBJ2-5|NA|TRBV15|NA
TGTGCCACCAGTACAGGGGACTTCCAAGAGACCCAGTACTTC
CATSTGDFQETQYF
>TRBJ1-4|NA|TRBV5-1|NA
TGCGCCAGCAGCTTGGAGCCGGGTTATAATGAAAAACTGTTTTTT
CASSLEPGYNEKLFF
>TRBJ2-7|TRBD1|TRBV19|once
TGTGCCAGCGGGACACAGGGGGGCTACGAGCAGTACTTC
CASGTQGGYEQYF
>TRBJ2-5|NA|TRBV21-1|NA
TGTGCCAGCAGCAAACCGAAGCGGGAGGGTGATGGTAGAGAGACCCAGTACTTC
CASSKPKREGDGRETQYF
>TRBJ2-5|TRBD1|TRBV7-9|once
TGTGCCAGCAGCGGGGACAGGGCCCCAGAGACCCAGTACTTC
CASSGDRAPETQYF
>TRBJ2-1|NA|TRBV6-5|NA
TGTGCCAGCAGTTACTCGAGTGGGGGCTGGGAGCAGTTCTTC
CASSYSSGGWEQFF
>TRBJ2-2|NA|TRBV5-1|NA
TGCGCCAGCAGCTTGTCGGCTAGCAGTATGGACACCGGGGAGCTGTTTTTT
CASSLSASSMDTGELFF
>TRBJ2-7|TRBD1|TRBV11-1|NA
TGTGCCAGCAGCTCGGACAGGGACAGCTCCTACGAGCAGTACTTC
CASSSDRDSSYEQYF
>TRBJ1-2|TRBD1|TRBV4-1|NA
TGCGCCAGCAGCCAAGAGATGAGACAGGGGTTCAGTGGCTACACCTTC
CASSQEMRQGFSGYTF
>TRBJ2-7|NA|TRBV5-1|NA
TGCGCCAGCAGCGCCACCCGGGACAAAAGCTACGAGCAGTACTTC
CASSATRDKSYEQYF
>TRBJ2-3|TRBD2|TRBV29-1|NA
TGCAGCGTGATCCCCCTTGATCCGGGACTAGCCAACTTACCCACAGATACGCAGTATTTT
CSVIPLDPGLANLPTDTQYF